The source of this T cell receptor beta chain is a study of early T cells in non-severe SARS-CoV-2 infection. Trimming removed 5 bases from V and 10 bases from J; junction bases left unmatched: 10. This CDR3 spans 15 amino acids. CDR1 and CDR2 from the germline V gene are SGHVS and FQNEAQ. TCRdb reanalysed the 5' RACE reads using MiXCR and keeps one entry per CDR3 protein. The sample includes approximately 110,000 distinct CDR3 sequences, around 14% of them seen just once. The table lists this clonotype with a few counts. The TCR comes from an adult who was a healthcare worker with PCR-confirmed SARS-CoV-2 infection or an uninfected control (not recorded which). The gene calls are TRBV7-8 and TRBJ1-6; the match to TRBD1 covers 8 bases. The sample taken for sequencing was whole blood. This CDR3 reads CASSVGQGGKSPLHF. CDR3 bases: TGTGCCAGCAGCGTAGGACAGGGAGGGAAATCACCCCTCCACTTT.